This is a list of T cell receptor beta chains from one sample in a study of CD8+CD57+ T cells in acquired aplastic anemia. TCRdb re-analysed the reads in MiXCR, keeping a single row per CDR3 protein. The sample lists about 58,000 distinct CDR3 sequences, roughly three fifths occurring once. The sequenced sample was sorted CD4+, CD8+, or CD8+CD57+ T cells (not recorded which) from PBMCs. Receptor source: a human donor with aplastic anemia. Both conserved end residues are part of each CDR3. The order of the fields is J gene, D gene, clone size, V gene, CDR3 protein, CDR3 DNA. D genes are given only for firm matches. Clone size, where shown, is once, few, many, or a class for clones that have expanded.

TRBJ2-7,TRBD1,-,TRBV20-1,CSAQIPGQATYEQYF,TGCAGTGCTCAGATACCGGGACAGGCAACCTACGAGCAGTACTTC
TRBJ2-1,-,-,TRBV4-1,CASRLGDNEQFF,TGCGCCAGCAGACTAGGGGATAATGAGCAGTTCTTC
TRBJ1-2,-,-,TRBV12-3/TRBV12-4,CASSIEGGYDGYTF,TGTGCCAGCAGTATAGAAGGTGGATATGATGGCTACACCTTC
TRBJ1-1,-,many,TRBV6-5,CASTPRGGNTEAFF,TGTGCCAGCACCCCACGAGGAGGGAACACTGAAGCTTTCTTT
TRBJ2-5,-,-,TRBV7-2,CASSSKDRETQYF,TGTGCCAGCAGCTCCAAGGATCGGGAGACCCAGTACTTC
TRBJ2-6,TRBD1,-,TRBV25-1,CASSRHPPGQGAKEANVLTF,TGTGCCAGCAGCCGCCACCCTCCGGGACAGGGGGCGAAGGAGGCCAACGTCCTGACTTTC
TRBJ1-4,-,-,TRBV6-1,CASNSLGREEKLFF,TGTGCCAGCAACTCTCTCGGACGGGAAGAAAAACTGTTTTTT
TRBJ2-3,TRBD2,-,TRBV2,CASSQTSGSTDTQYF,TGTGCCAGCAGCCAGACTAGCGGGAGCACAGATACGCAGTATTTT
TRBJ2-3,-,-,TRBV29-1,CASSTWDSTDTQYF,TGTGCCAGCAGCACATGGGACAGCACAGATACGCAGTATTTT
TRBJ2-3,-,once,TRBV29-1,CSVRVVSSPADTQYF,TGCAGCGTGCGGGTCGTTTCGAGTCCGGCAGATACGCAGTATTTT
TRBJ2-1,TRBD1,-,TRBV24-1,CASSLEQGYNEQFF,TGCGCCAGCAGCTTGGAACAGGGGTACAATGAGCAGTTCTTC
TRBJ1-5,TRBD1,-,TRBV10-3,CAISMDRVGQPQHF,TGTGCCATCAGTATGGACAGGGTCGGTCAGCCCCAGCATTTT
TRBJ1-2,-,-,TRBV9,CASSVLGGMYGYTF,TGTGCCAGCAGCGTACTAGGGGGAATGTATGGCTACACCTTC
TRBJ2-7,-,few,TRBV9,CASSVVASYEQYF,TGTGCCAGCAGCGTCGTGGCCTCTTACGAGCAGTACTTC
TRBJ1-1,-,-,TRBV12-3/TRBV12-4,CASSLVGGWDTEAFF,TGTGCCAGCAGTTTAGTCGGTGGTTGGGACACTGAAGCTTTCTTT
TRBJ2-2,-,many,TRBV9,CASSFGGGGGELFF,TGTGCCAGCAGTTTTGGAGGGGGCGGTGGGGAGCTGTTTTTT
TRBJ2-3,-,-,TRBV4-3,CASGQSDGGLDTQYF,TGCGCCAGCGGCCAATCTGACGGAGGGTTAGATACGCAGTATTTT
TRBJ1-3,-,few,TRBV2,CASSAGGNTIYF,TGTGCCAGCAGTGCAGGGGGAAACACCATATATTTT
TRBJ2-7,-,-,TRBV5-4,CASTTGSNEQYF,TGTGCCAGCACCACAGGCAGTAACGAGCAGTACTTC
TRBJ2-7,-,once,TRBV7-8,CASSFRGPVDEQYF,TGCGCCAGCAGCTTCAGGGGACCGGTCGACGAGCAGTACTTC
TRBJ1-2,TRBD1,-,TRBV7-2,CASSSTTGAGGYTF,TGTGCCAGCAGCTCCACTACAGGGGCAGGAGGCTACACCTTC
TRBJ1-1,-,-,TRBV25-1,CASSDPGRADTEAFF,TGTGCCAGCAGTGACCCAGGCAGGGCCGACACTGAAGCTTTCTTT
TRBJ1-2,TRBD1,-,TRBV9,CASSARFNRGGYTF,TGTGCCAGCAGCGCTCGCTTCAACAGGGGAGGCTACACCTTC
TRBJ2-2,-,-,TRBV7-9,CASSLSDSGELFF,TGTGCCAGCAGCTTATCCGACAGCGGGGAGCTGTTTTTT
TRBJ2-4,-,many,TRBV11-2,CASSLLDSTGLLAKNIQYF,TGTGCCAGCAGCTTACTAGACTCGACAGGATTACTAGCCAAAAACATTCAGTACTTC
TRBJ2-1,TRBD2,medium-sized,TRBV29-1,CSVEYGTSAYNEQFF,TGCAGCGTTGAATATGGGACTAGCGCATACAATGAGCAGTTCTTC
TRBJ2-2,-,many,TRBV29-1,CSVEASNTGELFF,TGCAGCGTTGAGGCTAGCAACACCGGGGAGCTGTTTTTT
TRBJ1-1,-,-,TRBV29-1,CSVDLTTKPLNTEAFF,TGCAGCGTTGATCTGACCACCAAGCCCTTAAACACTGAAGCTTTCTTT
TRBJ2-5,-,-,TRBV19,CATGSGETQYF,TGTGCCACGGGATCCGGAGAGACCCAGTACTTC
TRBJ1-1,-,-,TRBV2,CASSEEENTEAFF,TGTGCCAGCAGTGAAGAGGAGAACACTGAAGCTTTCTTT
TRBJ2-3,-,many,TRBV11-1,CASSWPGASGTDTQYF,TGTGCCAGCAGCTGGCCCGGCGCTAGCGGCACAGATACGCAGTATTTT
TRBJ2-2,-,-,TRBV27,CASSTISGTYANTGELFF,TGTGCCAGCAGTACTATCTCCGGGACCTATGCGAACACCGGGGAGCTGTTTTTT
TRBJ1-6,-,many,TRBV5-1,CASSLVPNSPLHF,TGCGCCAGCAGCTTGGTACCCAATTCACCCCTCCACTTT
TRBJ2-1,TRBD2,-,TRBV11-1,CASSLASSGGAWEQFF,TGTGCCAGCAGCTTAGCGTCCAGCGGGGGGGCCTGGGAGCAGTTCTTC
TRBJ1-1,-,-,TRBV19,CASSMSRPTEAFF,TGTGCCAGTAGTATGTCACGGCCTACTGAAGCTTTCTTT
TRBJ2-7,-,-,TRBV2,CASRLRVHEQYF,TGTGCCAGCAGGTTACGGGTCCACGAGCAGTACTTC
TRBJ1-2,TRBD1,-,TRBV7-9,CASSVYTGGEGYTF,TGTGCCAGCTCAGTCTACACAGGGGGCGAAGGCTACACCTTC
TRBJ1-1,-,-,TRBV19,CASSKRTSPNTEAFF,TGTGCCAGTAGTAAAAGGACCTCACCGAACACTGAAGCTTTCTTT
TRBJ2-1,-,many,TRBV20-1,CSAREVGAPGDEQFF,TGCAGTGCTAGGGAGGTTGGGGCCCCTGGGGATGAGCAGTTCTTC
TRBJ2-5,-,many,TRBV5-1,CASSFRTAQETQYF,TGCGCCAGCAGCTTCCGGACAGCTCAAGAGACCCAGTACTTC
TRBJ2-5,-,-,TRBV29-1,CSVTKGQETQYF,TGCAGCGTTACTAAGGGGCAAGAGACCCAGTACTTC
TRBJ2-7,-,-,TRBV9,CASSVDRQGYYEQCF,TGTGCCAGCAGCGTAGATCGCCAGGGGTACTACGAGCAGTGCTTC
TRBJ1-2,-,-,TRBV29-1,CSVVVNYGYTF,TGCAGCGTCGTCGTTAACTATGGCTACACCTTC
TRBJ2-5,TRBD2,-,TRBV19,CASRGTSGEETQHF,TGTGCCAGTAGGGGTACTAGCGGGGAAGAGACCCAGCACTTC
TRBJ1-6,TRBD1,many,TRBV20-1,CSASRTGFENSPLHF,TGCAGTGCCAGCCGGACAGGGTTTGAGAATTCACCCCTCCACTTT
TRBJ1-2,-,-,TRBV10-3,CAISGRREEVGYTF,TGTGCCATCAGTGGGAGAAGGGAAGAGGTAGGCTACACCTTC
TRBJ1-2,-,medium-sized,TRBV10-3,CAILGTYGYTF,TGTGCCATCCTGGGCACCTATGGCTACACCTTC
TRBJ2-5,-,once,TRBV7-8,CASSLVSETQYF,TGTGCCAGCAGCTTAGTCTCGGAGACCCAGTACTTC
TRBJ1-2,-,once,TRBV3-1,CASSQSRVQRYGYTF,TGTGCCAGCAGCCAATCCCGGGTTCAGCGCTATGGCTACACCTTC
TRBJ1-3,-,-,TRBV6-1,CASSSVHGHENTIYF,TGTGCTAGCTCCTCCGTGCATGGACATGAAAACACCATATATTTT
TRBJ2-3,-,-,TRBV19,CASSIEYFNTDTQYF,TGTGCCAGTAGTATAGAGTACTTCAACACAGATACGCAGTATTTT
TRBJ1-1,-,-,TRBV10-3,CAISRQPNTEAFF,TGTGCCATCAGTAGGCAACCGAACACTGAAGCTTTCTTT
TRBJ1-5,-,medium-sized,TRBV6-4,CASSESDNQPQHF,TGTGCCAGCAGTGAATCGGACAATCAGCCCCAGCATTTT
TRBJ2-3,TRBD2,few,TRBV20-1,CSARDPLGGGGTDTQYF,TGCAGTGCTAGAGATCCACTCGGGGGGGGCGGCACAGATACGCAGTATTTT
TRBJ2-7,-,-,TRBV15,CATSREGRRSATYEQYF,TGTGCCACCAGCAGAGAGGGGCGGCGGTCTGCCACCTACGAGCAGTACTTC